The TCR beta chain under discussion was sequenced for a study of cytomegalovirus exposure and HLA in healthy donors. Libraries were prepared by immunoSEQ multiplex PCR; TCRdb keeps only in-frame clonotypes and omits some of them. The repertoire holds about 43,000 clones, with more than 85% as singletons. The study's findings and limits: The study found most TCR sequences rare, yet found some public TCRs in many donors.

CDR1 and CDR2 (germline): LGHNA, YSLEER. V lost 0 bases to trimming and J lost 6 bases, with 12 bases between them. The CDR3 totals 14 residues. Turning to this clone: Antigen specificity is unknown.

Sequencing was carried out using PBMCs. The origin of this receptor is a man aged 18 to 29 in good health and CMV-seronegative. This chain links TRBV4-3 with TRBJ2-7; perhaps TRBD2 as D (6 bases). The CDR3, as DNA: TGCGCCAGCAGCCAAGATCGCTGGAGGGGCGAGCAGTACTTC. Translating it yields CASSQDRWRGEQYF.